These 2 T cell receptor beta chains were all obtained from the same sample, sequenced in a study of identical twins' blood T cells. Via MiXCR, TCRdb re-called the 5' RACE reads, giving one row per CDR3 protein. The sample yields fewer than 450,000 distinct CDR3 sequences, roughly 27% seen once. Sequencing input: PBMCs. Receptors originate from a woman between 18 and 50 years old in good health.

Note on this clonotype: A junction boundary mismatches the germline segment, possibly from a read error. The chain employs TRBV5-5 and TRBJ2-3; TRBD2 agrees at 8 bases. This CDR3 spans 16 amino acids. CDR1 is SGHKS and CDR2 is YYEKEE in the germline V gene (reference sequence). The CDR3 DNA is TGTGCCAACAGCTTGGGGACTAGTACCGACACAGATACGCAGTATTTT. Residues: CANSLGTSTDTDTQYF.

This chain links TRBV5-1 with TRBJ1-1; TRBD1 is a possible D gene (5 bases). Looked up from germline, CDR1 is SGHRS and CDR2 is YFSETQ. This CDR3 is 13 amino acids long. The V and J ends lost 5 bases and 5 bases respectively, with 13 bases between them. CDR3 in DNA: TGCGCCAGCAGATCTGACAGCTATACTGAAGCTTTCTTT. Translation gives CASRSDSYTEAFF.